This T cell receptor beta chain derives from a study of Ad26.COV2.S vaccination and SARS-CoV-2 variants. Germline CDR1 reads SGHDT; CDR2 reads YYEEEE. The CDR3 length is 14 residues. V shed 5 bases, J shed 4 bases, and the junction held 5 bases outside the gene matches. Clones were sequenced by immunoSEQ multiplex PCR, and TCRdb holds only the in-frame ones, with some missing. The data contain some 370,000 clones, about 83% of them seen just once; the ten biggest clones take up 7.4%. Indicated treatment: around 19 received Ad26.COV2.S at low or high dose, single or two shots; 5 received placebo; per-sample allocation not given. Material that was analyzed had been drawn on day 63 after the first vaccine or placebo injection. An Ad26 vector that expressed Wuhan-strain SARS-CoV-2 spike constituted the vaccine.

This specimen was peripheral blood, taken in a trial of Ad26.COV2.S vaccine versus placebo. J is TRBJ1-3 and V is TRBV5-6; 8 bases match TRBD1. This sequence was found in a person aged 18 to 59 who received the Ad26.COV2.S COVID-19 vaccine or a placebo. The CDR3 reads CASSNRGLGNTIYF. CDR3 sequence (DNA): TGTGCCAGCAGTAACAGGGGGTTAGGAAACACCATATATTTT.